These T cell receptor beta chains were read from a single sample in a study of blood T cell repertoires in COVID-19. Sequencing used immunoSEQ multiplex PCR; TCRdb keeps in-frame clones, though not all of them. The sample carries about 98,000 clones, about 89% recorded once. Sequenced material: peripheral blood. Receptors originate from a man aged 50 or older with acute or convalescent COVID-19. Both conserved end residues are trimmed from each CDR3. Fields, in order: clone size, D gene, V gene, J gene, CDR3 protein. A D gene is named only where the DNA matches it firmly. Rows give clone size only sometimes, using once, few, many, or a class for an expanded clone.

>NA|TRBD1|TRBV10-3|TRBJ1-2
AISDGQGRGYGYT
>NA|NA|TRBV5-5|TRBJ1-4
ASQGAGEKLF
>NA|NA|TRBV12-3/TRBV12-4|TRBJ2-3
ASSLGYGTQY
>NA|NA|TRBV2|TRBJ1-2
ATPGDRYGYT
>NA|NA|TRBV6-4|TRBJ1-1
ASSDLGGGDTEAF
>NA|TRBD2|TRBV24-1|TRBJ2-3
ATSPEGGPTDTQY
>NA|TRBD1|TRBV6-6|TRBJ1-5
ASSTATGQGGQPQH
>NA|NA|TRBV2|TRBJ2-2
ASSKISVRGGATGELF
>NA|NA|TRBV6-5|TRBJ2-1
ASGHSGVNEQF
>NA|NA|TRBV9|TRBJ2-7
ASSVAPRSQGYEQY
>NA|TRBD1|TRBV6-5|TRBJ2-2
ASSLLDRESGELF
>NA|TRBD1|TRBV5-5|TRBJ2-7
ASSRGWGQGDEQY
>NA|TRBD1|TRBV19|TRBJ1-5
ASSTGTGDQPQH
>NA|TRBD2|TRBV16|TRBJ2-5
ASSPGAGGASETQY
>NA|NA|TRBV5-1|TRBJ1-1
ASSLIGGNTEAF
>NA|NA|TRBV12-3/TRBV12-4|TRBJ1-5
ASSKQVNQPQH
>NA|NA|TRBV6-1|TRBJ1-5
ASSERLDQPQH
>NA|TRBD1|TRBV6-5|TRBJ1-2
ASSQSSGGSYGYT
>NA|TRBD2|TRBV11-2|TRBJ2-1
ASSLQVGGSTNEQF
>NA|TRBD1|TRBV5-4|TRBJ1-3
ASSRDRGAGNTIY
>NA|NA|TRBV9|TRBJ2-3
ASSSSEQLDTQY
>NA|TRBD2|TRBV10-1|TRBJ2-2
AITPGLAVLTGELF
>NA|TRBD1|TRBV24-1|TRBJ1-5
ATSDPGTGSIGSNQPQH
>NA|TRBD1|TRBV5-4|TRBJ1-3
ASSADRESNTIY
>NA|TRBD1|TRBV4-2|TRBJ1-1
ASSPWDRGDTEAF
>NA|TRBD2|TRBV27|TRBJ2-2
ASSLVREVAGELF
>NA|NA|TRBV10-3|TRBJ1-6
AISRTTGAEKSPLH
>many|TRBD1|TRBV30|TRBJ1-2
AWSQQGNYGYT
>NA|NA|TRBV4-1|TRBJ2-3
ASSQDLGGSGTDTQY
>once|TRBD2|TRBV4-2|TRBJ2-1
ASRDLAGVSF
>NA|TRBD1|TRBV10-2|TRBJ2-7
ASSESDTGGDEQY
>once|TRBD2|TRBV27|TRBJ2-2
ASSRLAGGFAGELF
>NA|TRBD1|TRBV11-2|TRBJ1-1
ASSLGGTGEVGNTEAF
>NA|TRBD2|TRBV18|TRBJ2-7
ASSTHPAGANEQY
>NA|NA|TRBV7-2|TRBJ1-2
ASSSDRSGGYT
>NA|NA|TRBV5-6|TRBJ2-7
ASSLQFEQY
>NA|TRBD1|TRBV15|TRBJ2-7
ATSRDLTGANEQY
>NA|TRBD1|TRBV2|TRBJ1-1
ASSEVPDRGPTEAF
>NA|TRBD2|TRBV5-1|TRBJ2-3
ASNLAGRGSDTQY
>NA|NA|TRBV18|TRBJ1-1
ASSDWTVVTNTEAF
>NA|NA|TRBV9|TRBJ1-2
ASSLEEGHKDYGYT
>NA|NA|TRBV19|TRBJ1-4
ASSIVGRGTNEKLF
>NA|NA|TRBV27|TRBJ2-3
ASSLILSTRAADTQY
>NA|NA|TRBV6-6|TRBJ1-1
ASSRGNLNTEAF
>NA|NA|TRBV3-1/TRBV3-2|TRBJ1-2
ASSRDTNYGYT
>NA|TRBD1|TRBV14|TRBJ2-1
ASSRVQGASFDEQF
>NA|NA|TRBV30|TRBJ2-7
AWGRSHEQY
>NA|TRBD1|TRBV5-5|TRBJ1-5
ASSQRVDRSNQPQH
>NA|NA|TRBV12-3/TRBV12-4|TRBJ1-1
ASSLIQGTEAF
>NA|NA|TRBV27|TRBJ2-1
ASSSPTGSSYNEQF
>NA|TRBD1|TRBV3-1/TRBV3-2|TRBJ2-2
ASSRTGGPGELF
>NA|TRBD2|TRBV7-7|TRBJ2-5
ASSPGLAGGGETQY
>NA|NA|TRBV12-3/TRBV12-4|TRBJ1-2
ASSSPSGYT
>few|NA|TRBV5-6|TRBJ2-1
ASSWGRGRFGEQF
>NA|TRBD2|TRBV3-1/TRBV3-2|TRBJ2-1
ASSRGTSGRVNEQF
>NA|NA|TRBV27|TRBJ2-4
ASQEGTSGNIQY
>once|NA|TRBV28|TRBJ2-6
ASSFQVAGANVLT
>few|NA|TRBV7-9|TRBJ1-1
ASSSTLGEMLNTEAF